The rows below give T cell receptor beta chains drawn from one sample of a study of OX40 agonist ivuxolimab in advanced cancers. Generated by immunoSEQ multiplex PCR, the TCRdb table keeps only in-frame clones and is missing some. The data contain some 63,000 clones, around 87% of them singletons. Sequenced here: CD4+ or CD8+ T cells sorted from blood, sampled in a trial of the OX40 agonist ivuxolimab. The receptors here all came from an adult with an advanced solid tumor such as melanoma, head and neck, liver or kidney cancer. Both conserved end residues are part of each CDR3.

j_gene,v_gene,CDR3aa
TRBJ1-4,TRBV30,CAWSRTDGATNEKLFF
TRBJ1-1,TRBV10-2,CASRGDPTWTEAFF
TRBJ2-7,TRBV5-4,CASRLAEGYEQYF
TRBJ2-7,TRBV6-6,CASSYVGQGYEQYF
TRBJ2-7,TRBV21-1,CASSKAPRLAGGCEQYF
TRBJ2-3,TRBV7-2,CASSPSSTDTQYF
TRBJ2-1,TRBV29-1,CSVGQGTYEQFF
TRBJ2-7,TRBV27,CASSSLGYEQYF
TRBJ2-2,TRBV6-1,CASSEQGGITGELFF
TRBJ2-1,TRBV5-1,CASSGISGADEQFF
TRBJ2-7,TRBV15,CATSVDPVGSEQYF
TRBJ1-1,TRBV2,CASSSRGGENTEAFF
TRBJ1-4,TRBV6-6,CASSYQDGGDEKLFF
TRBJ1-1,TRBV11-3,CASSLLMNTEAFF
TRBJ2-7,TRBV7-9,CASSSHVYEQYF
TRBJ2-5,TRBV14,CASSQDKGIRTETQYF
TRBJ2-7,TRBV6-1,CASRKHRDGGYEQYF
TRBJ2-2,TRBV7-3,CASSLTGDLGGELFF
TRBJ2-1,TRBV2,CASSDRLGDEQFF
TRBJ2-3,TRBV11-2,CASSLVGTQYF
TRBJ2-1,TRBV7-8,CASSPAYGDEQFF
TRBJ2-7,TRBV10-1,CANQGWYEQYF
TRBJ1-6,TRBV5-1,CASRPDRGNSPLHF